The 7 T cell receptor beta chains below come from one sample, sequenced in a study of graft-versus-host responses after intestinal transplantation. For these TCRs, the target antigens are not known. The repertoire was sequenced with immunoSEQ multiplex PCR; TCRdb's copy has only in-frame clones and lacks some. The sample includes roughly 73,000 clones, more than 75% seen only once; the top ten take around 8%. Sequences were derived from unstimulated CD8+ T cells sorted from spleen or lymph node cells, sampled before transplant. These receptors were collected from a human donor who was the organ donor for an intestinal transplant.

This chain links TRBV30 with TRBJ1-2, with a tentative D call TRBD1 (5 bases). V dropped 6 bases and J dropped 4 bases, with 15 bases sitting between them. This CDR3 has 13 residues. CDR1 is GTSNPN, CDR2 SVGIG, per germline (reference sequence). The DNA for the CDR3 is TGTGCCTGCTTTGGGGGGGGGACCTATGGCTACACCTTC. It codes for CACFGGGTYGYTF. Full variable domain (remainder filled in from reference TRBV30 and TRBJ1-2): SQTIHQWPATLVQPVGSPLSLECTVEGTSNPNLYWYRQAAGRGLQLLFYSVGIGQISSEVPQNLSASRPQDRQFILSSKKLLLSDSGFYLCACFGGGTYGYTFGSGTRLTVV.

The chain carries TRBV4-1 and TRBJ2-1; D unresolved. The CDR3 has 17 amino acids. Germline loops: CDR1 MGHRA, CDR2 YSYEKL. V lost 4 bases and J lost 0, with 16 bases in between. In nucleotides, the CDR3 is TGCGCCAGCAGCCCGACCGAATATTTGAGCTCCTACAATGAGCAGTTCTTC. It is translated as CASSPTEYLSSYNEQFF.

The genes are TRBV7-2 and TRBJ1-5; TRBD1 might be the D (5 bases). Between the trimmed V and J ends, which lost 1 base and 0 bases, there was a span of 7 bases. The CDR3 loop spans 15 amino acids. Germline V gene sequence: CDR1 SGHTA, CDR2 FQGNSA. In DNA form, the CDR3 reads TGTGCCAGCAGCTTAGTGGGACTTAGCAATCAGCCCCAGCATTTT. This encodes CASSLVGLSNQPQHF.

This clone was seen just once. The chain links TRBV9 to TRBJ1-4, with TRBD1 identical over 9 bases. This CDR3 region has 14 residues. Trimming took 4 bases from V and 4 from J; bases not matched to a gene: 2. CDR1 SGDLS and CDR2 YYNGEE come from the germline V gene. The CDR3 DNA reads TGTGCCAGCAGCTTGGGACAGGGTAATGAAAAACTGTTTTTT. Translation: CASSLGQGNEKLFF.

The chain employs TRBV28 and TRBJ2-2, with D possibly being TRBD1 (6 bases). V gave up 4 bases and J gave up 4 bases, with 19 bases separating them. This CDR3 has 17 residues. Germline CDR1 reads MDHEN; CDR2 reads SYDVKM. CDR3 sequence: CASSSATYGQSTGELFF. In DNA, the CDR3 is TGTGCCAGCAGTTCCGCTACGTATGGACAGTCCACCGGGGAGCTGTTTTTT. The complete variable domain, with remaining parts taken from reference TRBV28 and TRBJ2-2, reads DVKVTQSSRYLVKRTGEKVFLECVQDMDHENMFWYRQDPGLGLRLIYFSYDVKMKEKGDIPEGYSVSREKKERFSLILESASTNQTSMYLCASSSATYGQSTGELFFGEGSRLTVL.

The chain recombines TRBV4-2 with TRBJ2-7, with 10 bases identical to TRBD2. Germline V lookup: CDR1 LGHNA, CDR2 YNFKEQ. There are 16 residues in the CDR3. J was trimmed by 1 base and V by 0 bases; bases with no gene match: 3. The CDR3 is CASSQDGTSASYEQYF. CDR3 DNA: TGTGCCAGCAGCCAAGATGGGACTAGCGCTTCCTACGAGCAGTACTTC.

The table lists this clone with a few counts. This sequence joins TRBV28 and TRBJ2-7; D unresolved. The CDR3 extends over 12 amino acids. V lost 6 bases and J lost 2, with 8 bases in between. The germline V gene has CDR1 MDHEN and CDR2 SYDVKM. The CDR3 DNA reads as TGTGCCAGCAGCCCCTCCCCCTACGAGCAGTACTTC. Translating gives CASSPSPYEQYF.